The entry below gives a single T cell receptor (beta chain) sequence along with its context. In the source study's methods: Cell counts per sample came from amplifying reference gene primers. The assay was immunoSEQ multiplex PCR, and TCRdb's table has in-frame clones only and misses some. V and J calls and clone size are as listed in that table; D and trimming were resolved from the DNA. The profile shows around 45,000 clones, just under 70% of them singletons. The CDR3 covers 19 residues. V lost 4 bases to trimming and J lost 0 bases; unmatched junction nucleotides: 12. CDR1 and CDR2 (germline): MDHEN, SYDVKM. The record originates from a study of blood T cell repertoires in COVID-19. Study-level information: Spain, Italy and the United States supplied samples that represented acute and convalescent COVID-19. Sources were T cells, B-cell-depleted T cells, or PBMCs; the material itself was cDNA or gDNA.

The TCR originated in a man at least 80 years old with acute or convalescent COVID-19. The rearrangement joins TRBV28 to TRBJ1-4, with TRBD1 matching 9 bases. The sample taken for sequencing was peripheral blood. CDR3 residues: CASSSDGDRVLTTNEKLFF. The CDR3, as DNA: TGTGCCAGCAGTTCAGATGGGGACAGGGTCCTCACAACTAATGAAAAACTGTTTTTT.